This T cell receptor beta chain was captured by sequencing in a study of technical replicates of blood from a handful of donors. This CDR3 contains 12 residues. Deletions cut 3 bases from V and 6 bases from J, with 11 bases between. Germline loops: CDR1 SQVTM, CDR2 ANQGSEA. This table comes from immunoSEQ multiplex PCR, and its TCRdb copy is limited to in-frame clones, with some not included. The table records 74,000 or so clones, 92% of them present only once. This sequence was found in a human donor in good health. The rearrangement uses TRBV29-1 and TRBJ1-1; D is undetermined. Sequenced input: T cells isolated from PBMCs. CDR3 bases: TGCAGCGTTGAGTTCACTGCCGCTGAAGCTTTCTTT. This gives the protein CSVEFTAAEAFF.